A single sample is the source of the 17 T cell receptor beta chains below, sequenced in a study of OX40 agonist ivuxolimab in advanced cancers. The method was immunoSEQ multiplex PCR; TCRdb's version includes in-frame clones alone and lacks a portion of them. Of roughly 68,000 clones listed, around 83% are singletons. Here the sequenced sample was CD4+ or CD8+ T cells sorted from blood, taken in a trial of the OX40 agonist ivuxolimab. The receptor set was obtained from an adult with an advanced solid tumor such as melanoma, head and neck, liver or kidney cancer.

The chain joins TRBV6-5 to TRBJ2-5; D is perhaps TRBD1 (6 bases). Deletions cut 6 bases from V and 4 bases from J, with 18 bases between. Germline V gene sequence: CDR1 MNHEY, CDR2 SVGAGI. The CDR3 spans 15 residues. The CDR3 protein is CASRKGRGGLETQYF. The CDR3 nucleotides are TGTGCCAGCAGAAAGGGCAGGGGCGGGTTAGAGACCCAGTACTTC.

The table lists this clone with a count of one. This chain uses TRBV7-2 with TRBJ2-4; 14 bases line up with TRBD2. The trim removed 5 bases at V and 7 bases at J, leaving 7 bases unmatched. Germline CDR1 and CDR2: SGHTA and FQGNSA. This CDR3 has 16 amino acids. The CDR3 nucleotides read TGTGCCAGCAGCCCGGGACTAGCGGGGGTGAGGAACATTCAGTACTTC. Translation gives CASSPGLAGVRNIQYF.

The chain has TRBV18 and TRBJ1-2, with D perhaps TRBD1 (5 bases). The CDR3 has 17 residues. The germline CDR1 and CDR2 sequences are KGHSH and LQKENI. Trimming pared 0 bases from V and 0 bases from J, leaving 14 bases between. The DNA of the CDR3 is TGTGCCAGCTCACCACCGATTGGGGGGACCGCTAACTATGGCTACACCTTC. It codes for CASSPPIGGTANYGYTF.

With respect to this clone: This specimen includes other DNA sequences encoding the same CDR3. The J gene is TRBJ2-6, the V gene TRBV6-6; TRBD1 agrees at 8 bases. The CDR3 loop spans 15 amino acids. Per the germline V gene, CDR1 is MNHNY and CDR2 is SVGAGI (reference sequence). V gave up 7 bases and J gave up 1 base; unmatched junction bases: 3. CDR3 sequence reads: CASNTGGSGANVLTF. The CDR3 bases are TGTGCCAGCAATACAGGGGGTTCTGGGGCCAACGTCCTGACTTTC.

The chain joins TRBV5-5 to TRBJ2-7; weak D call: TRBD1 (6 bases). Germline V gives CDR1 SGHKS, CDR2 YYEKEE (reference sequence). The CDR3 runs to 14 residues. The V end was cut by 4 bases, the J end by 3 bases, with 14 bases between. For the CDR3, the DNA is TGTGCCAGCAGCCTACAGGGTCCTCGCTACGAGCAGTACTTC. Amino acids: CASSLQGPRYEQYF.

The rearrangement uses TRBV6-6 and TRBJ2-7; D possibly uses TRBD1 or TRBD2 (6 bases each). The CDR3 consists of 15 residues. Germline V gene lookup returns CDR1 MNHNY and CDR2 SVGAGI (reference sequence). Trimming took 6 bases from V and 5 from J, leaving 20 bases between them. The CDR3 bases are TGTGCCAGCAGGGGACGAGCCGGGGGCGCCGACGAGCAGTACTTC. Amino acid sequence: CASRGRAGGADEQYF.

The DNA of the CDR3 is TGCGCCAGCAGCCCAGGGACAACCTATAATTCACCCCTCCACTTT. This translates into CASSPGTTYNSPLHF. This sequence joins TRBV4-1 and TRBJ1-6, with TRBD1 as a possible D gene (6 bases). This CDR3 is built from 15 residues. Germline V gene sequence: CDR1 MGHRA, CDR2 YSYEKL. V was trimmed by 4 bases and J by 2 bases, leaving 9 bases between them.

The CDR3 DNA follows: TGTGCCAGCGCGATGGGGACGGTTACCTACAATGAGCAGTTCTTC. This gives the protein CASAMGTVTYNEQFF. This sequence joins TRBV27 and TRBJ2-1, with D tentatively TRBD1 or TRBD2 (5 bases each). CDR3 length: 15 amino acids. The V end lost 8 bases, the J end lost 2 bases, and 16 bases lay between the germline ends. CDR1 is MNHEY, CDR2 SMNVEV, per germline (reference sequence).

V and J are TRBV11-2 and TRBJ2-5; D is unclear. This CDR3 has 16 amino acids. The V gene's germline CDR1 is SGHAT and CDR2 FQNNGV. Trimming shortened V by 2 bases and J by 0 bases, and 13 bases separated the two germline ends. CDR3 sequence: CASSLPLRPDQETQYF. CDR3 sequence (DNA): TGTGCCAGCAGCTTACCACTCCGGCCGGACCAAGAGACCCAGTACTTC.

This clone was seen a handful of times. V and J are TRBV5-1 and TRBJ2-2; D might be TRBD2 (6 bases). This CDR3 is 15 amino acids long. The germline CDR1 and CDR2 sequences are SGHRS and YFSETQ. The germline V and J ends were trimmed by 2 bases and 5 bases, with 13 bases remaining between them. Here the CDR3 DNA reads TGCGCCAGCAGCTTTGCGGGACCCCAGACCGGGGAGCTGTTTTTT. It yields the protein CASSFAGPQTGELFF. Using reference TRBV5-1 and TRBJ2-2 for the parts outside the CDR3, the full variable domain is KAGVTQTPRYLIKTRGQQVTLSCSPISGHRSVSWYQQTPGQGLQFLFEYFSETQRNKGNFPGRFSGRQFSNSRSEMNVSTLELGDSALYLCASSFAGPQTGELFFGEGSRLTVL.

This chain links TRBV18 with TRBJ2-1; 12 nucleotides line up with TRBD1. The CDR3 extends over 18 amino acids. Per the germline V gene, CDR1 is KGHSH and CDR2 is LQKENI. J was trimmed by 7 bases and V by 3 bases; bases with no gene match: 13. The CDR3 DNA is TGTGCCAGCTCACCCTTAACTTCCGGGACAGGGGGCCGGAATGAGCAGTTCTTC. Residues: CASSPLTSGTGGRNEQFF. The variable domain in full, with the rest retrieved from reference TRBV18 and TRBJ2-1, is NAGVMQNPRHLVRRRGQEARLRCSPMKGHSHVYWYRQLPEEGLKFMVYLQKENIIDESGMPKERFSAEFPKEGPSILRIQQVVRGDSAAYFCASSPLTSGTGGRNEQFFGPGTRLTVL.

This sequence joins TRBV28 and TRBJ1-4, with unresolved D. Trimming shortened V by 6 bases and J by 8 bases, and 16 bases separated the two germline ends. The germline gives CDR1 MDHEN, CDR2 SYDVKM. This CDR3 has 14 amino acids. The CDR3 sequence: CASSFRSRGEKLFF. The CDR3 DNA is TGTGCCAGCAGCTTCCGGTCCCGAGGGGAAAAACTGTTTTTT. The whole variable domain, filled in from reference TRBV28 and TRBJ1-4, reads DVKVTQSSRYLVKRTGEKVFLECVQDMDHENMFWYRQDPGLGLRLIYFSYDVKMKEKGDIPEGYSVSREKKERFSLILESASTNQTSMYLCASSFRSRGEKLFFGSGTQLSVL.

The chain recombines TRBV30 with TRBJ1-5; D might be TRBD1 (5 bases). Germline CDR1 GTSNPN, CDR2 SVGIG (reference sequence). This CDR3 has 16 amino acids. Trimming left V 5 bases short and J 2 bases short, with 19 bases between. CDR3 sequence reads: CAWDRDYMGGNQPQHF. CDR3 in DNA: TGTGCCTGGGACCGGGACTACATGGGAGGCAATCAGCCCCAGCATTTT.

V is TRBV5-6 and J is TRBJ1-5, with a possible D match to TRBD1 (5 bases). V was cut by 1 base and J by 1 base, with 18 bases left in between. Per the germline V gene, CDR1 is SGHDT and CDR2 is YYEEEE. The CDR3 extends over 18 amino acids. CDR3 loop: CASSLRWSTQGSNQPQHF. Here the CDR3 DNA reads TGTGCCAGCAGCTTGCGGTGGAGTACCCAGGGAAGCAATCAGCCCCAGCATTTT.

The CDR3 coding sequence is TGTGCCAGCTCACCGCGACAGGGAGGGTCGAACACCGGGGAGCTGTTTTTT. It is translated as CASSPRQGGSNTGELFF. V is TRBV18 and J is TRBJ2-2; perhaps D is TRBD1 or TRBD2 (7 bases each). This CDR3 region has 17 residues. From germline, CDR1 is KGHSH and CDR2 LQKENI. V was trimmed by 3 bases and J by 0 bases, leaving 14 bases between them.

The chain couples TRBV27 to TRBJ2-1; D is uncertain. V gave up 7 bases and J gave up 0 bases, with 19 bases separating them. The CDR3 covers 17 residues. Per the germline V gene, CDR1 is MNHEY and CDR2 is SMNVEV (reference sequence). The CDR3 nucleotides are TGTGCCAGCACTCCTGCGGACGCCGCCCGCTCCTACAATGAGCAGTTCTTC. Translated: CASTPADAARSYNEQFF.

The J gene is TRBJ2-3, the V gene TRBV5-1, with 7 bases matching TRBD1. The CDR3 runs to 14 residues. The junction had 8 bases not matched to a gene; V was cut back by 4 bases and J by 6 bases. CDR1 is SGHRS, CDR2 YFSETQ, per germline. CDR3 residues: CASSLRQGSDTQYF. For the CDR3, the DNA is TGCGCCAGCAGCCTCCGACAGGGTTCGGATACGCAGTATTTT.